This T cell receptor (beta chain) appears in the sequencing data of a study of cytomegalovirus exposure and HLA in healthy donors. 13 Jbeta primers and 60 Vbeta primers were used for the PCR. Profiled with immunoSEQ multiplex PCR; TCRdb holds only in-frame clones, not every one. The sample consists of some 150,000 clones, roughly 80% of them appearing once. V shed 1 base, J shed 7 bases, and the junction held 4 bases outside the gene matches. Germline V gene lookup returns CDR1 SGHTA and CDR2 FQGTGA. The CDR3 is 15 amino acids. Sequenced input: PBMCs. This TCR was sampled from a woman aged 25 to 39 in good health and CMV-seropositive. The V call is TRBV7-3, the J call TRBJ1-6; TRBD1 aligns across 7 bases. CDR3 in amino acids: CASSLSQGVNSPLHF. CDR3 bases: TGTGCCAGCAGCTTAAGTCAGGGGGTAAATTCACCCCTCCACTTT.